This T cell receptor (beta chain) originates from a study of Graves' ophthalmopathy and Graves' hyperthyroidism. V was pared by 3 bases and J by 6 bases, with 11 bases between. The CDR3 has 12 amino acids. Looked up from germline, CDR1 is SQVTM and CDR2 is ANQGSEA. Findings and caveats of the study: Discrimination between ophthalmopathy and stable hyperthyroidism by a 13-signature model showed about 85% sensitivity and about 81% specificity.

This clonotype has ten or more counts. The antigen is unknown. TCR beta CDR3 amplification used RNA transcripts. HTBI primers served in a first-round RT-PCR, which a second-round multiplex PCR followed. TCRdb passed the multiplex PCR reads through MiXCR, listing each CDR3 protein once. The table lists around 1.1 million distinct CDR3 sequences, about 40% of them singletons. Hyperthyroidism was new, under 2 months, in patients aged 18 to 65. Orbital computed tomography and thyroid ultrasound, along with TRAb, serum thyroxine and clinical symptoms, underpinned diagnosis. The chain carries TRBV29-1 and TRBJ1-1; perhaps TRBD1 as D (5 bases). Sample: peripheral blood or thyroid tissue (not recorded which). This sequence originates from an adult man with Graves' hyperthyroidism. CDR3 in amino acids: CSVDLGGAEAFF. In DNA form, the CDR3 reads TGCAGCGTTGATTTGGGGGGGGCTGAAGCTTTCTTT.